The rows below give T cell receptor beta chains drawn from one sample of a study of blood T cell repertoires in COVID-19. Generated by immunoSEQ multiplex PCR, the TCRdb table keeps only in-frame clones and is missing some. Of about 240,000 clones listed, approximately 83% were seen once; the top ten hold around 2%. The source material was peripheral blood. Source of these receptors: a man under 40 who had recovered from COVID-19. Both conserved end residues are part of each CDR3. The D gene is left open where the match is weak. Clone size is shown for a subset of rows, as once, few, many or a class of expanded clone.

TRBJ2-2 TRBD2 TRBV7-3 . TGTGCCAGCAGCTTGCGGGGGGGCCTGACCGGGGAGCTGTTTTTT CASSLRGGLTGELFF
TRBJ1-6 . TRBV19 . TGTGCCACCCGAAACAGGGTTTGGAATTCACCCCTCCACTTT CATRNRVWNSPLHF
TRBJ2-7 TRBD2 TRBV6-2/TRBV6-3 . TGTGCCAGCAGTCAAGTGAGCGGGGGTTCCTACGAGCAGTACTTC CASSQVSGGSYEQYF
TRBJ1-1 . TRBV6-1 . TGTGCCAGCAGTGATAATCAGAAAAGGAACACTGAAGCTTTCTTT CASSDNQKRNTEAFF
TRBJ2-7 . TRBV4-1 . TGCGCCAGCAGCCAGCCAGTGCAGGGGTCCTACGAGCAGTACTTC CASSQPVQGSYEQYF
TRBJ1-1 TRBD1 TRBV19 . TGTGCCAGTAGACCCACCCCCGGACAGGCGAACACTGAAGCTTTCTTT CASRPTPGQANTEAFF
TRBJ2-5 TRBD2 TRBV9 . TGTGCCAGCAGCCTCGGGACTAGCGGTCTGCGTTACCAAGAGACCCAGTACTTC CASSLGTSGLRYQETQYF
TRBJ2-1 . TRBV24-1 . TGTGCCACCAAGGAGGGGGCCGGCGATGAGCAGTTCTTC CATKEGAGDEQFF
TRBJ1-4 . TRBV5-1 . TGCGCCAGCAGCCCCCTCGGCCAGGCAGGGGAAAAACTGTTTTTT CASSPLGQAGEKLFF
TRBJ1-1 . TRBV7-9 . TGTGCCAGCAGCTTAGCGCAGGTGAACACTGAAGCTTTCTTT CASSLAQVNTEAFF
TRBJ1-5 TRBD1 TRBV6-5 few TGTGCCAGCAGGCAGGGGGCGGGGCAGCCCCAGCATTTT CASRQGAGQPQHF
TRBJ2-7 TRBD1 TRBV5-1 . TGCGCCAGCAGTCCCCTCCTCCGGGACAGGGGCGCTGAGCAGTACTTC CASSPLLRDRGAEQYF
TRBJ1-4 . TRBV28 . TGTGCCAGCACCTTGACACTGCCCGTGGGAAAACTGTTTTTT CASTLTLPVGKLFF
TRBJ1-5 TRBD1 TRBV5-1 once TGCGCCAGCAGCCTGAGGACAGGAGACAATCAGCCCCAGCATTTT CASSLRTGDNQPQHF
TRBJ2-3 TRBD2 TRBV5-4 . TGTGCCAGCAGCTTGGTGCGGACTAGCGGATCCACAGATACGCAGTATTTT CASSLVRTSGSTDTQYF
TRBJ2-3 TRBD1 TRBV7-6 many TGTGCCAGCAGCTCCGGGACAGGGGTCACAGATACGCAGTATTTT CASSSGTGVTDTQYF
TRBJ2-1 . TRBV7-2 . TGTGCCAGCAGCTTAGGCCGGGTCAGTTCCAATGAGCAGTTCTTC CASSLGRVSSNEQFF
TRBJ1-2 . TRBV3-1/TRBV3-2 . TGTGCCAGCAGCCATGAGGGTGAGCAGAACTATGGCTACACCTTC CASSHEGEQNYGYTF
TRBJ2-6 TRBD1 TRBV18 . TGTGCCAGCTCAATGTCGACAGGGGGGGCCTCTGGGGCCAACGTCCTGACTTTC CASSMSTGGASGANVLTF
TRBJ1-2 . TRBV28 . TGTGCCAGCAGTAAAAACAGGGACTATGGCTACACCTTC CASSKNRDYGYTF
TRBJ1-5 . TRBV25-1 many TGTGCCAGCAGTCCCAACCAGATGAGGAGCAATCAGCCCCAGCATTTT CASSPNQMRSNQPQHF
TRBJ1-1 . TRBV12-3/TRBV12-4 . TGTGCCAGCAGGGGGGCAGGGATAGGTGAAGCTTTCTTT CASRGAGIGEAFF
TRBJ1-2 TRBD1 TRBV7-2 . TGTGCCAGCAGCCCCCACCAAAGGGGGCGAGAGGGCTACACCTTC CASSPHQRGREGYTF
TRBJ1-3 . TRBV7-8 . TGTGCCAGCAGCTTCCCCCGGGGAGGGAGGGATTCTCGAAACACCATATATTTT CASSFPRGGRDSRNTIYF
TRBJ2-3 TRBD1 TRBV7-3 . TGTGCCAGCAGCTTAACGGGGCGAAGGGACAGGTCAGATACGCAGTATTTT CASSLTGRRDRSDTQYF
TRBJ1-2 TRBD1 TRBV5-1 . TGCGCCAGCAGCGGCCGGACAGGGCACTATGGCTACACCTTC CASSGRTGHYGYTF
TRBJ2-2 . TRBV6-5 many TGTGCCAGCTCCCCTACTCTCACCGGGGAGCTGTTTTTT CASSPTLTGELFF
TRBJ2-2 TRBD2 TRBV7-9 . TGTGCCAGCAGCCAAGGGACTAGCGGGACTGGCGGGGAGCTGTTTTTT CASSQGTSGTGGELFF
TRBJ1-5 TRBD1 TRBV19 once TGTGCCAGCCGTCGGGACAGGGGACATACGAGCAATCAGCCCCAGCATTTT CASRRDRGHTSNQPQHF
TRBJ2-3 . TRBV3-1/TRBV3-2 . TGTGCCAGCAGCTTAGGGGGGGCCTCTCTACAGAGCACAGATACGCAGTATTTT CASSLGGASLQSTDTQYF
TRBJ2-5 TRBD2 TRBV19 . TGTGCCAGTAGTCCGCACGGAGGACTAGCGGGGGGCCAAGAGACCCAGTACTTC CASSPHGGLAGGQETQYF
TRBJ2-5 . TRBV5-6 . TGTGCCAGCACCTGGGGGCTGGGGACCCAGTACTTC CASTWGLGTQYF
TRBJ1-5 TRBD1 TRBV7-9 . TGTGCCAGCAGCTTAGCCGGGGACAGTAGCAGCAATCAGCCCCAGCATTTT CASSLAGDSSSNQPQHF
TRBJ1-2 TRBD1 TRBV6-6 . TGTGCCAGCAGCCGAAGACCGGGACAGGGGGCGCCTCCCTATGGCTACACCTTC CASSRRPGQGAPPYGYTF
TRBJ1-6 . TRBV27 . TGTGCCAGCAGAATTTCGGGCGGGCGGGGTTCACCCCTCCACTTT CASRISGGRGSPLHF
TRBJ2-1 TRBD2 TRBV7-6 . TGTGCCAGCAGCCCCGTTGCGGGGGGCGATAGCGAGCAGTTCTTC CASSPVAGGDSEQFF
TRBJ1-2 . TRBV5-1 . TGCGCCAGCAGCTTGTGGCAGGGACTCGACTATGGCTACACCTTC CASSLWQGLDYGYTF
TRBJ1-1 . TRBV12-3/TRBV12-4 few TGTGCCAGCAGTTTCGGGAACACTGAAGCTTTCTTT CASSFGNTEAFF
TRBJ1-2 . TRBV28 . TGTGCCAGCATACCTTCCCATCATGATACGTTCGGCTATGGCTACACCTTC CASIPSHHDTFGYGYTF
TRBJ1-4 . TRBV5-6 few TGTGCCAGCAACCCCACAGGGTATAATGAAAAACTGTTTTTT CASNPTGYNEKLFF
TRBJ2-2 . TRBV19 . TGTGCCAGTAGATCTACTAGAACGGGTATGCGGGAGCTGTTTTTT CASRSTRTGMRELFF
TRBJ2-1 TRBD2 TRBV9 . TGTGCCAGCAGCGGGGGGACTAGTCGCAATGAGCAGTTCTTC CASSGGTSRNEQFF
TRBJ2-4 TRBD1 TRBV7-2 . TGTGCCAGCAGCTCCGACAGGGAGCTAGCCAAAAACATTCAGTACTTC CASSSDRELAKNIQYF
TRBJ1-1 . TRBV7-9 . TGTGCCAGCAGCCCACAGGACATCCTGGATAAAGCTTTCTTT CASSPQDILDKAFF
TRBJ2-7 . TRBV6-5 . TGTGCCAGCAGTTACCCCGGTAGCTACGAGCAGTACTTC CASSYPGSYEQYF
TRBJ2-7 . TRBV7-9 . TGTGCCAGCAGCCCAACACATGGTCCCTACGAGCAGTACTTC CASSPTHGPYEQYF
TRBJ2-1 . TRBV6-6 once TGTGCCAGCAGTCCTGGCGCCGGGGGAATGAGTCGAAGGAATGAGCAGTTCTTC CASSPGAGGMSRRNEQFF